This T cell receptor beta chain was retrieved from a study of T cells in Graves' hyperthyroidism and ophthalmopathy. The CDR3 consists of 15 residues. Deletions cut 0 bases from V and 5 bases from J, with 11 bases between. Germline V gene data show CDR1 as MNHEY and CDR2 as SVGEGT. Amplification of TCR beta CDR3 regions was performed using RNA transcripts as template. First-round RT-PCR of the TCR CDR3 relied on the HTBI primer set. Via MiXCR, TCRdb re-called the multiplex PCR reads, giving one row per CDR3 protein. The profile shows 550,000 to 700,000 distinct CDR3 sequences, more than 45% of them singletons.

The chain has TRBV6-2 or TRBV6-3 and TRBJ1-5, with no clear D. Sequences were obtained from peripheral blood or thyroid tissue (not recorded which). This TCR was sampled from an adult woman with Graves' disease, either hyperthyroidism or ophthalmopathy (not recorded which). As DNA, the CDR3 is TGTGCCAGCAGTTACTCCACGGGGTACGATCAGCCCCAGCATTTT. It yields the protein CASSYSTGYDQPQHF.